Described below is a single T cell receptor (beta chain) sequence and its context. The sample is drawn from a study of T cells after yellow fever vaccination. Germline loops: CDR1 MNHEY, CDR2 SVGAGI. The V gene end was trimmed by 2 bases and the J gene end by 0 bases; junction bases not matched to a gene: 7. The CDR3 sequence is 18 residues long. TCRdb processed the 5' RACE reads anew with MiXCR; each CDR3 protein has one entry. The sample includes some 500,000 distinct CDR3 sequences, roughly 12% seen only once; the top ten take roughly 13%. This rearrangement joins TRBV6-5 to TRBJ2-2; 9 nucleotides align to TRBD1. The sample consisted of PBMCs, taken on the day of the yellow fever booster vaccination. The clonotype originates from a man aged 25-40 years who received the YFV17D yellow fever vaccine. CDR3 protein: CASSYARGTGPNTGELFF. In DNA, the CDR3 is TGTGCCAGCAGTTACGCGCGAGGGACAGGGCCGAACACCGGGGAGCTGTTTTTT.